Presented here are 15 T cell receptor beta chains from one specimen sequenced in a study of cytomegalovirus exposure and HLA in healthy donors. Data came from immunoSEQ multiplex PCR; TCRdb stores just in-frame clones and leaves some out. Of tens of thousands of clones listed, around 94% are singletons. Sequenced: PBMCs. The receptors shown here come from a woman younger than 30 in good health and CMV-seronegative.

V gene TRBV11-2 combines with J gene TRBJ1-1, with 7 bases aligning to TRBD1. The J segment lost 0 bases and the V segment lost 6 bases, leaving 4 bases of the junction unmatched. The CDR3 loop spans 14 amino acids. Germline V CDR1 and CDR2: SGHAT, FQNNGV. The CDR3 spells CASRKGQLNTEAFF. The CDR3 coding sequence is TGTGCCAGCAGGAAGGGACAGCTGAACACTGAAGCTTTCTTT. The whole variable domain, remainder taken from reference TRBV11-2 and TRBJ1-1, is EAGVAQSPRYKIIEKRQSVAFWCNPISGHATLYWYQQILGQGPKLLIQFQNNGVVDDSQLPKDRFSAERLKGVDSTLKIQPAKLEDSAVYLCASRKGQLNTEAFFGQGTRLTVV.

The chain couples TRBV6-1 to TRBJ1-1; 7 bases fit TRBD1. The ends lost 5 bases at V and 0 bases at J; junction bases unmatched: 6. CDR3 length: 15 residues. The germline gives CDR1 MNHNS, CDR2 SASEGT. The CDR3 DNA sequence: TGTGCCAGCAGTATCCGACAGGGAGTGAACACTGAAGCTTTCTTT. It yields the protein CASSIRQGVNTEAFF.

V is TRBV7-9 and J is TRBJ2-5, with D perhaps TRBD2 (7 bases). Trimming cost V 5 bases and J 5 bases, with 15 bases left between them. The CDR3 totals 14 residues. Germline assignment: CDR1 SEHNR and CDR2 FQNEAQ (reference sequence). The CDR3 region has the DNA TGTGCCAGCAGCGGGCGGGGGCCGGGGGAGACCCAGTACTTC. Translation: CASSGRGPGETQYF.

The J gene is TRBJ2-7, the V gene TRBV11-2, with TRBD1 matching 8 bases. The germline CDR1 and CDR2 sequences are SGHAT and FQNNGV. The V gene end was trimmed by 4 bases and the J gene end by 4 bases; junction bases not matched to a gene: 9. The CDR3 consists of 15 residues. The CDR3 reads CASSSPTGVGYEQYF. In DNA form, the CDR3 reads TGTGCCAGCAGCTCTCCGACAGGGGTCGGATACGAGCAGTACTTC.

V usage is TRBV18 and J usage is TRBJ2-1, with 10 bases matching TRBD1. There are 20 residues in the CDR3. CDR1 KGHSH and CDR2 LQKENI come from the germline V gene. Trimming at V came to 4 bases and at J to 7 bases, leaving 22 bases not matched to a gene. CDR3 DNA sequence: TGTGCCAGCTCACGCCCCCAAGGGACAGGGGACTCAATCAGCCTGAATGAGCAGTTCTTC. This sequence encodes CASSRPQGTGDSISLNEQFF.

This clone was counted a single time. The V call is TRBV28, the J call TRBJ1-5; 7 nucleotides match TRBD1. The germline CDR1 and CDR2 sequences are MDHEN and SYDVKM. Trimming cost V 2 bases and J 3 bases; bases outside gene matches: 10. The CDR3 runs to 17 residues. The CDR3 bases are TGTGCCAGCAGTTTAGGTAGGGGGCAGCTATTCAATCAGCCCCAGCATTTT. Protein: CASSLGRGQLFNQPQHF.

The CDR3 loop is CAGLDSGLGEQYF. The CDR3 region has the DNA TGTGCCGGTCTCGACAGTGGGCTAGGAGAGCAGTACTTC. This chain links TRBV2 with TRBJ2-7, with TRBD1 as a possible D gene (5 bases). Trimming stripped 11 bases from V and 7 bases from J, with 21 bases between. There are 13 residues in the CDR3. From germline, CDR1 is SNHLY and CDR2 FYNNEI.

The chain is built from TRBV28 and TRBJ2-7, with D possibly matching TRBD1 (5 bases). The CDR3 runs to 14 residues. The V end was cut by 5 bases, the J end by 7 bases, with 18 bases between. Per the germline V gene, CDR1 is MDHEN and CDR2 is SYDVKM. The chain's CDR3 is CASSPLRERYEQYF. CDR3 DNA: TGTGCCAGCAGTCCTCTCAGGGAAAGGTATGAGCAGTACTTC.

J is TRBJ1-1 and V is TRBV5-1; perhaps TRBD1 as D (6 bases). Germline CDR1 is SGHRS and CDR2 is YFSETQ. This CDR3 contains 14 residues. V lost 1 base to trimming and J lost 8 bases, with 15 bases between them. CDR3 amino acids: CASSLRGGEREAFF. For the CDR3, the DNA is TGCGCCAGCAGCTTGCGGGGGGGCGAAAGGGAAGCTTTCTTT. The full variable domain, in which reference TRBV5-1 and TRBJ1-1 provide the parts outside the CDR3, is KAGVTQTPRYLIKTRGQQVTLSCSPISGHRSVSWYQQTPGQGLQFLFEYFSETQRNKGNFPGRFSGRQFSNSRSEMNVSTLELGDSALYLCASSLRGGEREAFFGQGTRLTVV.

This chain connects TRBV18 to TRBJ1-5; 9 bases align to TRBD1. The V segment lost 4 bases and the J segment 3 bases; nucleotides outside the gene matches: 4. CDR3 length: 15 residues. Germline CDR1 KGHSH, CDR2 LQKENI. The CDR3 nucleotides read TGTGCCAGCTCACGACAGGGGGGCGACAATCAGCCCCAGCATTTT. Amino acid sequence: CASSRQGGDNQPQHF. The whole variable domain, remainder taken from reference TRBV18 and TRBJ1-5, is NAGVMQNPRHLVRRRGQEARLRCSPMKGHSHVYWYRQLPEEGLKFMVYLQKENIIDESGMPKERFSAEFPKEGPSILRIQQVVRGDSAAYFCASSRQGGDNQPQHFGDGTRLSIL.

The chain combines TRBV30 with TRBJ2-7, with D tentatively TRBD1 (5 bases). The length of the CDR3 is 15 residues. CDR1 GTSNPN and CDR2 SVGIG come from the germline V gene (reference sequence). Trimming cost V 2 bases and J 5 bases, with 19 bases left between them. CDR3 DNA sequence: TGTGCCTGGAGTCCGGTGGGGCGTCGTTTCGACGAGCAGTACTTC. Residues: CAWSPVGRRFDEQYF.

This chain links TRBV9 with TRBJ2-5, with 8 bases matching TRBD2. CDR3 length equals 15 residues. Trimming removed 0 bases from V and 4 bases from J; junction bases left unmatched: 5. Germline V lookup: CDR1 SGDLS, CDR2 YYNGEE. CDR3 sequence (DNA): TGTGCCAGCAGCGTAGACCGGGGGGGCGCAGAGACCCAGTACTTC. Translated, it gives CASSVDRGGAETQYF.

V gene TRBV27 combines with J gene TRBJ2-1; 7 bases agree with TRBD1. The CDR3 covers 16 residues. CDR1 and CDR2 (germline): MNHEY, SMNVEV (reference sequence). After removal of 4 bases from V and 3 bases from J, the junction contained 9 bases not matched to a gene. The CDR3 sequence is CASSSNRRGLYNEQFF. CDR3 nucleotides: TGTGCCAGCAGTTCCAATCGAAGGGGGCTCTACAATGAGCAGTTCTTC.

CDR3 in DNA: TGTGCCAGCAGCCACAGGGCGGTCACGCAGTATTTT. It codes for CASSHRAVTQYF. The chain carries TRBV5-8 and TRBJ2-3; weak D call: TRBD1 (6 bases). The CDR3 sequence is 12 residues long. Germline CDR1 and CDR2: SGHTS and YDEGEE. V was cut by 4 bases and J by 9 bases, with 12 bases left in between.

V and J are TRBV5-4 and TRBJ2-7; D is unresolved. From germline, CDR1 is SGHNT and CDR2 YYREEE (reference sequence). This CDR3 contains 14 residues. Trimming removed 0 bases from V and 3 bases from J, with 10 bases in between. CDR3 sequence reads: CASSLDPESYEQYF. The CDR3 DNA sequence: TGTGCCAGCAGCTTGGATCCGGAGAGCTACGAGCAGTACTTC.